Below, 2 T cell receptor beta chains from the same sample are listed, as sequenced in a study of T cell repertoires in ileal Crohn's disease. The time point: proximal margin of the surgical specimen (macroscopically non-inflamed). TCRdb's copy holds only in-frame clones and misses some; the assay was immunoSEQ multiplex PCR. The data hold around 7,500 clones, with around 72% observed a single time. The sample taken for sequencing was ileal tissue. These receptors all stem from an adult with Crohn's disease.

CDR3 residues: CASSPTRGQGSGTDTQYF. CDR3 bases: TGTGCCAGCTCACCCACCCGGGGACAGGGAAGCGGCACAGATACGCAGTATTTT. The chain joins TRBV18 to TRBJ2-3; 9 nucleotides match TRBD1. V was clipped by 3 bases and J by 1 base; unmatched bases: 11. The CDR3 spans 18 residues. The germline V gene encodes CDR1 KGHSH and CDR2 LQKENI.

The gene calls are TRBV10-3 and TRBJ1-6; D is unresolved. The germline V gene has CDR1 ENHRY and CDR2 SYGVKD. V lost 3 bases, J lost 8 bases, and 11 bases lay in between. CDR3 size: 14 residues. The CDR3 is CAISDGLRDSPLHF. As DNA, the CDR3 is TGTGCCATCAGTGATGGTCTAAGGGATTCACCCCTCCACTTT.